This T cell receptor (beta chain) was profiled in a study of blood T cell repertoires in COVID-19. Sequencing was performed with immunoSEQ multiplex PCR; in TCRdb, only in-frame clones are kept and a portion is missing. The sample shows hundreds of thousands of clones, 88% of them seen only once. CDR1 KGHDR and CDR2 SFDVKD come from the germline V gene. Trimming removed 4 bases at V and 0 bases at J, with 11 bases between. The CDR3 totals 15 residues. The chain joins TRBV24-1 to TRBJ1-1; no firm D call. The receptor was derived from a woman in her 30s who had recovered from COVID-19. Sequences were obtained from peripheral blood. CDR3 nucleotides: TGTGCCACCAGTGACTCCTACGATGTGAACACTGAAGCTTTCTTT. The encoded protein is CATSDSYDVNTEAFF.